This T cell receptor beta chain emerged from a study of T cells in Graves' hyperthyroidism and ophthalmopathy. Whole-study findings and limits: Blood also contained most expanded thyroid clonotypes above 0.001. Using 13 V-J features, a model discriminated ophthalmopathy from stable hyperthyroidism.

This clonotype was seen at least ten times. Its antigen is undetermined. With a duration under 2 months, the hyperthyroidism was newly diagnosed in patients aged 18 to 65. RNA transcripts provided the source from which TCR beta CDR3 regions were amplified. The HTBI set primed first-round TCR CDR3 RT-PCR. TCRdb passed the multiplex PCR reads through MiXCR, listing each CDR3 protein once. The table has a few hundred thousand distinct CDR3 sequences, 13% to 15% seen once. The sample consisted of blood. This TCR derives from a woman in her thirties or forties with Graves' hyperthyroidism that later progressed to Graves' ophthalmopathy.

The chain's CDR3 is CSAAGAFNEKLFF. The CDR3 DNA is TGCAGCGCCGCGGGGGCGTTTAATGAAAAACTGTTTTTT. The chain employs TRBV29-1 and TRBJ1-4; D perhaps matches TRBD1 (6 bases). This CDR3 has 13 amino acids. Germline assignment: CDR1 SQVTM and CDR2 ANQGSEA. The V end was cut by 7 bases, the J end by 4 bases, with 13 bases between. The entire variable domain, with the rest obtained from reference TRBV29-1 and TRBJ1-4, is as follows: SAVISQKPSRDICQRGTSLTIQCQVDSQVTMMFWYRQQPGQSLTLIATANQGSEATYESGFVIDKFPISRPNLTFSTLTVSNMSPEDSSIYLCSAAGAFNEKLFFGSGTQLSVL.